The text below deals with one TCR beta chain. The record originates from a study of T cells after yellow fever vaccination. This CDR3 contains 15 residues. The J segment lost 4 bases and the V segment lost 4 bases, leaving 7 bases of the junction unmatched. Germline V lookup: CDR1 MNHEY, CDR2 SVGAGI. MiXCR was run by TCRdb on the 5' RACE reads, yielding one entry per CDR3 protein. The sample consists of roughly 96,000 distinct CDR3 sequences, 8.9% of them appearing once. This chain joins TRBV6-5 and TRBJ2-1; TRBD2 aligns across 7 bases. Here the sequenced sample was CD8+ T cells not binding an NS4B(214-222) dextramer, sorted from PBMCs, taken approximately 16 days after the first yellow fever vaccination. This TCR was sampled from a man between 18 and 35 years old who received the YFV17D yellow fever vaccine. CDR3 nucleotides: TGTGCCAGCAGTTCCCCGGGACTACTGTACAATGAGCAGTTCTTC. Encoded protein: CASSSPGLLYNEQFF.